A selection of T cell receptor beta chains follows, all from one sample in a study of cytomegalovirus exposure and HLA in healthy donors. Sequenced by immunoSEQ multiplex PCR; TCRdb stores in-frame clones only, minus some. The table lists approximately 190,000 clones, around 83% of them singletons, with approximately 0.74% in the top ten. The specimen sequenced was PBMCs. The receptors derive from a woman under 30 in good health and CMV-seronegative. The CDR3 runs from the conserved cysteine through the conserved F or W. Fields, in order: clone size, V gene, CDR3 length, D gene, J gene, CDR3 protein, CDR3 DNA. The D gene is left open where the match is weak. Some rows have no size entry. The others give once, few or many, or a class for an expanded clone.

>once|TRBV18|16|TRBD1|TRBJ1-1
CASSPQGSGGGTEAFF
TGTGCCAGCTCACCCCAAGGATCAGGGGGCGGCACTGAAGCTTTCTTT
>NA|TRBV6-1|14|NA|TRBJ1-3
CASLGSDSGNTIYF
TGTGCCAGCCTCGGGTCAGACTCTGGAAACACCATATATTTT
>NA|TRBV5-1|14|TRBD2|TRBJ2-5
CASTRGLLQETQYF
TGCGCCAGCACCCGGGGACTACTCCAAGAGACCCAGTACTTC
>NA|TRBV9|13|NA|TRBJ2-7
CASSVEEDYEQYF
TGTGCCAGCAGCGTAGAGGAGGATTACGAGCAGTACTTC
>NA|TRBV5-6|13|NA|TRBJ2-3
CASSAGSLDTQYF
TGTGCCAGCAGCGCAGGGTCCCTAGATACGCAGTATTTT
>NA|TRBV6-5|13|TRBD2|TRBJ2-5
CASRLAGAETQYF
TGTGCCAGCAGACTAGCGGGGGCGGAGACCCAGTACTTC
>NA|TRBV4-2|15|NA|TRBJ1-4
CASSQDWGGREKLFF
TGTGCCAGCAGCCAAGATTGGGGGGGTCGAGAAAAACTGTTTTTT
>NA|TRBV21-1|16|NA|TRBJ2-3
CASSPRLADPTDTQYF
TGTGCCAGCAGCCCGCGACTAGCGGACCCCACAGATACGCAGTATTTT
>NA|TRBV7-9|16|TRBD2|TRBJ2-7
CSSSLTPGRERYEQYF
TGTTCCAGCAGCTTAACCCCCGGGCGGGAGAGGTACGAGCAGTACTTC
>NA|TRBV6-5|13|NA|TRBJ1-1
CASRLGADTEAFF
TGTGCCAGCCGACTGGGGGCGGACACTGAAGCTTTCTTT
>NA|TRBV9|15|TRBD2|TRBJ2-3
CASSVEGGGTDTQYF
TGTGCCAGCAGCGTAGAGGGCGGGGGGACAGATACGCAGTATTTT
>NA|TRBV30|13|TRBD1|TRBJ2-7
CAWSPGQGYEQYF
TGTGCCTGGTCCCCCGGACAGGGCTACGAGCAGTACTTC
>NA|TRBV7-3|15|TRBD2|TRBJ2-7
CASSLSAGSSYEQYF
TGTGCCAGCAGCTTATCAGCGGGAAGCTCCTACGAGCAGTACTTC
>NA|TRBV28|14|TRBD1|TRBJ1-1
CASRGGQGETEAFF
TGTGCCAGCAGGGGCGGACAGGGTGAGACTGAAGCTTTCTTT
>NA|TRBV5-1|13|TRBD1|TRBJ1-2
CASSRDRGPSYTF
TGCGCCAGCAGCAGGGACAGGGGACCTTCCTACACCTTC
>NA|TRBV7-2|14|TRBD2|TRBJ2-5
CASSPGGGSETQYF
TGTGCCAGCAGCCCCGGGGGGGGGTCCGAGACCCAGTACTTC
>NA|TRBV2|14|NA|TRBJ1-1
CASSLGELSSEAFF
TGTGCCAGCAGTCTAGGAGAACTGTCTTCTGAAGCTTTCTTT
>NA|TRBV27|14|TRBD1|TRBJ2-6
CASRTGGGANVLTF
TGTGCCAGTAGGACAGGCGGTGGGGCCAACGTCCTGACTTTC
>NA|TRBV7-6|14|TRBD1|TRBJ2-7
CASSSGTGIYEQYF
TGTGCCAGCAGCTCTGGGACAGGGATCTACGAGCAGTACTTC
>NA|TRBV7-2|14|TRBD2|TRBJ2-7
CASSPTSEIHEQYF
TGTGCCAGCAGCCCGACTAGCGAAATCCACGAGCAGTACTTC
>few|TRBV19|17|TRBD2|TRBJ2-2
CASSTSLAGKNTGELFF
TGTGCCAGTAGTACCTCTTTAGCGGGGAAGAACACCGGGGAGCTGTTTTTT
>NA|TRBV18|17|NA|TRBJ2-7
CASSPEAGRFSSYEQYF
TGTGCCAGCTCACCTGAGGCGGGTCGTTTCAGCTCCTACGAGCAGTACTTC
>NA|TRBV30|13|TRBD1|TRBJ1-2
CAWTGTGSAGYTF
TGTGCCTGGACCGGGACAGGGAGTGCTGGCTACACCTTC
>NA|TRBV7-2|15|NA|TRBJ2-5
CATSPLRGIQETQYF
TGTGCCACCTCGCCCCTAAGGGGGATACAAGAGACCCAGTACTTC
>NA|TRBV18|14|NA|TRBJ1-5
CASSPRTDNQPQHF
TGTGCCAGCTCACCACGGACAGACAATCAGCCCCAGCATTTT
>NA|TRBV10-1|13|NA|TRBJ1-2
CASSGAGSYGYTF
TGCGCCAGCAGTGGGGCAGGATCCTATGGCTACACCTTC
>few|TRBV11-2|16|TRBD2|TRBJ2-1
CASSLEVTSAYNEQFF
TGTGCCAGCAGCTTAGAGGTGACTAGCGCCTACAATGAGCAGTTCTTC
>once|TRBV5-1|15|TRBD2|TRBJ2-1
CASSSGLTSYNEQFF
TGCGCCAGCAGCTCGGGACTAACCTCCTACAATGAGCAGTTCTTC
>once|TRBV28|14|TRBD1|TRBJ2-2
CASVPGQGTGELFF
TGTGCCAGCGTCCCAGGACAGGGGACCGGGGAGCTGTTTTTT
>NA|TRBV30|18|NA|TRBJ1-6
CAWSVWRNMPPDNSPLHF
TGTGCCTGGAGTGTGTGGCGGAATATGCCCCCCGATAATTCACCCCTCCACTTT
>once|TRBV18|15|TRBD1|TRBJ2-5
CASSASTGAGETQYF
TGTGCCAGCTCAGCAAGCACAGGGGCAGGAGAGACCCAGTACTTC
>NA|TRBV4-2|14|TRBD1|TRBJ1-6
CASRETGGNSPLHF
TGTGCCAGCAGAGAGACAGGGGGAAATTCACCCCTCCACTTT
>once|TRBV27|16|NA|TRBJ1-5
CASTQSGGYSNQPQHF
TGTGCCAGCACCCAGTCGGGGGGATATAGCAATCAGCCCCAGCATTTT
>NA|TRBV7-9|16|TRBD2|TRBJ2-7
CASSPVLAGEGYEQYF
TGTGCCAGCAGCCCTGTACTAGCGGGAGAGGGGTACGAGCAGTACTTC
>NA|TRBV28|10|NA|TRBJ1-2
CASRADSSYF
TGTGCCAGCAGGGCAGACAGTTCCTACTTC
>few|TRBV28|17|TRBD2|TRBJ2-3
CASSQSGLAPITDTQYF
TGTGCCAGCAGCCAATCGGGACTAGCCCCCATCACAGATACGCAGTATTTT
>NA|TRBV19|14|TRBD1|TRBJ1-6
CASESGTGHSPLHF
TGTGCCAGCGAGTCGGGGACAGGACATTCACCCCTCCACTTT
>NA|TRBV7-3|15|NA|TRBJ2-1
CASSLGLLRGDEQFF
TGTGCCAGCAGCCTGGGGCTGCTCAGGGGGGATGAGCAGTTCTTC
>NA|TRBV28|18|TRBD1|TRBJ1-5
CASSFTRDSYNSNQPQHF
TGTGCCAGCAGTTTCACCCGGGACAGCTACAATAGCAATCAGCCCCAGCATTTT
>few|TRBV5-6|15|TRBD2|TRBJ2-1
CASSRAGGNYNEQFF
TGTGCCAGCAGCCGAGCGGGAGGGAACTACAATGAGCAGTTCTTC
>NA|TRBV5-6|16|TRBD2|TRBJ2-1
CASSKRLAGFYNEQFF
TGTGCCAGCAGTAAAAGACTAGCGGGGTTTTACAATGAGCAGTTCTTC
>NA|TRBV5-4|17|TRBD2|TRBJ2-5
CASSLKHSGGARETQYF
TGTGCCAGCAGCTTGAAGCACAGCGGGGGGGCCCGGGAGACCCAGTACTTC
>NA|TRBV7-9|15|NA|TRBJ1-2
CASSLVGGVPMGYTF
TGTGCCAGCAGCTTAGTAGGAGGGGTGCCTATGGGCTACACCTTC
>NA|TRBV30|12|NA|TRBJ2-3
CAWADNTDTQYF
TGTGCCTGGGCCGACAACACAGATACGCAGTATTTT